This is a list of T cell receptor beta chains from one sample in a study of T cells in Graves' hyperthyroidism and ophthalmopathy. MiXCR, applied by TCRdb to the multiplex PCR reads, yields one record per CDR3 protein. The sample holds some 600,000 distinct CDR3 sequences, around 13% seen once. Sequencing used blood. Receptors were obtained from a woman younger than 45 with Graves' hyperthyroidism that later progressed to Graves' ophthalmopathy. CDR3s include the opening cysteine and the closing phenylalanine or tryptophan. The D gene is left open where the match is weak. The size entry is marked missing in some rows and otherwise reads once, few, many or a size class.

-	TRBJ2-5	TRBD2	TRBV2	CASSDRTSGEVATQYF	TGTGCCAGCAGTGATCGGACTAGCGGGGAAGTGGCGACCCAGTACTTC
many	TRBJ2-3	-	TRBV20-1	CSAGSWQADTQYF	TGCAGTGCTGGTTCTTGGCAGGCAGATACGCAGTATTTT
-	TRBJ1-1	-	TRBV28	CASSLGSRGGTEAFF	TGTGCCAGCAGTTTAGGTTCGCGGGGCGGAACTGAAGCTTTCTTT
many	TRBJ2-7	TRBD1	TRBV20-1	CSARDRGTGGTYEQYF	TGCAGTGCTAGAGATCGAGGGACAGGGGGTACCTACGAGCAGTACTTC
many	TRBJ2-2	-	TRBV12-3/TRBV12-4	CASSAPPGELFF	TGTGCCAGCAGTGCCCCGCCCGGGGAGCTGTTTTTT
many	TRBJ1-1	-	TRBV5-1	CASSFGARVDTEAFF	TGCGCCAGCAGCTTCGGGGCGCGGGTCGACACTGAAGCTTTCTTT
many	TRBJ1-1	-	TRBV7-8	CASSPNTGHLRKEAFF	TGTGCCAGCAGCCCTAACACGGGACATTTGAGAAAGGAAGCTTTCTTT
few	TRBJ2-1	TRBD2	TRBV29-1	CSAPGLVLADEQFF	TGCAGCGCCCCCGGACTAGTTCTTGCGGATGAGCAGTTCTTC
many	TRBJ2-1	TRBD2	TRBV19	CASQPNPSGRPQQFF	TGTGCCAGCCAACCCAACCCTAGCGGGAGGCCTCAGCAGTTCTTC
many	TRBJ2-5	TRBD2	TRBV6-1	CASSPSPGLAGVETQYF	TGTGCCAGCAGTCCTTCACCTGGACTAGCGGGAGTCGAGACCCAGTACTTC
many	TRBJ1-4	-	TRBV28	CASSPIRTAKKLFF	TGTGCCAGCAGTCCCATTCGGACAGCTAAAAAACTGTTTTTT
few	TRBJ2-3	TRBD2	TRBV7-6	CASSRGTSFTDTQYF	TGTGCCAGCAGCCGCGGGACTAGCTTCACAGATACGCAGTATTTT
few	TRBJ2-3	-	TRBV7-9	CASSSGAGASTDTQYF	TGTGCCAGCAGTTCCGGCGCAGGGGCCAGCACAGATACGCAGTATTTT
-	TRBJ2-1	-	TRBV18	CASSPPPPNYNEQFF	TGTGCCAGCTCACCCCCCCCACCGAATTACAATGAGCAGTTCTTC
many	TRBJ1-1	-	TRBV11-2	CASSATVGVGTEAFF	TGTGCCAGCAGTGCAACGGTTGGAGTTGGTACTGAAGCTTTCTTT
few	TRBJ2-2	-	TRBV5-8	CASSRWTANTGELFF	TGTGCCAGCAGCCGATGGACAGCAAACACCGGGGAGCTGTTTTTT
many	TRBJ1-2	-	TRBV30	CAWSWSPGDPYGYTF	TGTGCCTGGAGTTGGTCCCCCGGGGATCCCTATGGCTACACCTTC
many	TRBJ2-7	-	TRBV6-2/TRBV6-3	CASSYPNSYEQYF	TGTGCCAGCAGTTACCCTAACTCCTACGAGCAGTACTTC
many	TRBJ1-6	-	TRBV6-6	CASSYRRGWGSRNSPLHF	TGTGCCAGCAGTTACCGACGAGGTTGGGGCAGTCGTAATTCACCCCTCCACTTT
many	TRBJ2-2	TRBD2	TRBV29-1	CSVEIRGSGTGELFF	TGCAGCGTTGAAATCCGCGGGAGCGGCACCGGGGAGCTGTTTTTT
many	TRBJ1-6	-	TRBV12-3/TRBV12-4	CASSGALASLHF	TGTGCCAGCAGTGGCGCCCTCGCCTCCCTCCACTTT
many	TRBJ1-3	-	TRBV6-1	CASSGTSDTIYF	TGTGCCAGCAGTGGGACTTCGGACACCATATATTTT
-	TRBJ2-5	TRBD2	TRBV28	CASSSRRLAGDYF	TGTGCCAGCAGTTCGAGAAGACTAGCGGGAGACTACTTC
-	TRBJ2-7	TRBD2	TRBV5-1	CASSPGLAGGMNEQYF	TGCGCCAGCAGCCCAGGACTAGCGGGAGGGATGAACGAGCAGTACTTC
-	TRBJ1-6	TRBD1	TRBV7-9	CASSSWTGANSPLHF	TGTGCCAGCAGCTCCTGGACAGGGGCTAATTCACCCCTCCACTTT
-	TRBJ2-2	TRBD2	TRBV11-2	CASSSRTSGFTGELFF	TGTGCCAGCAGCTCCCGGACTAGCGGGTTCACCGGGGAGCTGTTTTTT
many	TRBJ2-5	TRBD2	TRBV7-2	CASSLGTSGGQETQYF	TGTGCCAGCAGCCTGGGGACTAGCGGGGGCCAAGAGACCCAGTACTTC
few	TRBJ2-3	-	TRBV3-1	CASSPDASDTQYF	TGTGCCAGCAGCCCCGACGCCTCAGATACGCAGTATTTT
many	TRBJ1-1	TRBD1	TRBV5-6	CASTLDRATTEAFF	TGTGCCAGCACCTTGGACAGGGCGACCACTGAAGCTTTCTTT
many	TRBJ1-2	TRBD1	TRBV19	CASSISATGAQGGYTF	TGTGCCAGTAGTATATCGGCAACAGGGGCCCAGGGAGGCTACACCTTC
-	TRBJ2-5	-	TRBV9	CASSARTAGEETQYF	TGTGCCAGCAGCGCCAGAACAGCAGGGGAAGAGACCCAGTACTTC
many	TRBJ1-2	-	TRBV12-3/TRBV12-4	CASSLDGRTYGYTF	TGTGCCAGCAGTTTAGACGGACGGACATATGGCTACACCTTC
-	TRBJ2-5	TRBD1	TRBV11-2	CATSRGLQGVAQETQYF	TGTGCCACCAGCAGAGGACTACAGGGGGTAGCGCAAGAGACCCAGTACTTC
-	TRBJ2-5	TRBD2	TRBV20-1	CSARDRGLAGGHQETQYF	TGCAGTGCTAGAGATCGGGGACTAGCGGGAGGTCACCAAGAGACCCAGTACTTC
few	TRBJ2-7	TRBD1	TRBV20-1	CSASPSRDSYEQYF	TGCAGTGCTAGTCCTAGCCGGGACAGCTACGAGCAGTACTTC
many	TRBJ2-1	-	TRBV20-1	CSATRRERKFF	TGCAGTGCTACCCGCCGGGAGCGCAAGTTCTTC
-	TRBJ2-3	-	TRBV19	CASSIGAGTDTQYF	TGTGCCAGTAGTATCGGGGCAGGCACAGATACGCAGTATTTT
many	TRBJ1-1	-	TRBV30	CAWSGTGMNTEAFF	TGTGCCTGGAGTGGAACAGGGATGAACACTGAAGCTTTCTTT
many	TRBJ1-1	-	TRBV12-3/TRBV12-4	CASPRGGGTEAFF	TGTGCCAGCCCCCGGGGGGGAGGCACTGAAGCTTTCTTT
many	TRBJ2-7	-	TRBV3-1	CASSRGTPSYEQYF	TGTGCCAGCAGCCGCGGGACACCGTCCTACGAGCAGTACTTC
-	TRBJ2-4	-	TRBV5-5	CASSPLAGEGKNIQYF	TGTGCCAGCAGTCCTCTGGCAGGGGAGGGCAAAAACATTCAGTACTTC
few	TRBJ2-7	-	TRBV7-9	CASSPKDGGDYYEQYF	TGTGCCAGCAGCCCTAAGGATGGGGGAGATTACTACGAGCAGTACTTC
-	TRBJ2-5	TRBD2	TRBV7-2	CASSGGTSGRRETQYF	TGTGCCAGCAGCGGCGGGACTAGCGGGAGACGAGAGACCCAGTACTTC
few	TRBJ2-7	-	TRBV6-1	CASSETEAGYEQYF	TGTGCCAGCAGTGAAACGGAAGCTGGCTACGAGCAGTACTTC
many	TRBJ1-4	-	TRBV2	CASIPTGPGEKLFF	TGTGCCAGCATCCCGACCGGACCGGGGGAAAAACTGTTTTTT
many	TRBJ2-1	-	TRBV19	CASSIAGTPTGYNEQFF	TGTGCCAGTAGTATAGCAGGGACCCCGACAGGCTACAATGAGCAGTTCTTC
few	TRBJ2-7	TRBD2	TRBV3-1	CAGSYNSGNAYEQYF	TGTGCCGGCAGCTACAATAGCGGGAACGCATACGAGCAGTACTTC
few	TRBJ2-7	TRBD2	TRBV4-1	CASSQGGLAGGHFLYEQYF	TGCGCCAGCAGCCAAGGGGGACTAGCGGGAGGTCACTTCTTATACGAGCAGTACTTC
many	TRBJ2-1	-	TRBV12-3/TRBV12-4	CASRKTANEQFF	TGTGCCAGCAGGAAGACGGCCAATGAGCAGTTCTTC
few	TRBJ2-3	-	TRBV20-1	CSASLAITQYF	TGCAGTGCTAGTTTGGCTATCACGCAGTATTTT
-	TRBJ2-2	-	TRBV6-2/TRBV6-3	CASSYSTGVNTGELFF	TGTGCCAGCAGTTACTCCACGGGAGTGAACACCGGGGAGCTGTTTTTT
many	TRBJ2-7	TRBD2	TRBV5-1	CASSLEFSGGVFYEQYF	TGCGCCAGCAGCTTGGAGTTTAGCGGGGGGGTATTCTACGAGCAGTACTTC
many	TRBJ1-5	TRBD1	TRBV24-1	CATSDSTGSSNQPQHF	TGTGCCACCAGTGATTCGACAGGGAGCAGCAATCAGCCCCAGCATTTT
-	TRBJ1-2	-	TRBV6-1	CASSYAGSNYGYTF	TGTGCCAGCAGTTATGCGGGGAGTAACTATGGCTACACCTTC